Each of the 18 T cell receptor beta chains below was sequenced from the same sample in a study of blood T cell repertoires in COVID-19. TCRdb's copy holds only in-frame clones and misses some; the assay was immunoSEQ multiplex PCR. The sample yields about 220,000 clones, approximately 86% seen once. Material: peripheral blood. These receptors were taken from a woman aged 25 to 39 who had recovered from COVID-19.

CDR3 amino acids: CASSTPGEHTPNYGYTF. CDR3 nucleotide sequence: TGTGCCAGCAGCACCCCGGGAGAACATACTCCTAACTATGGCTACACCTTC. This chain links TRBV21-1 with TRBJ1-2. TRBV21-1 is termed a pseudogene. The CDR3 spans 17 residues.

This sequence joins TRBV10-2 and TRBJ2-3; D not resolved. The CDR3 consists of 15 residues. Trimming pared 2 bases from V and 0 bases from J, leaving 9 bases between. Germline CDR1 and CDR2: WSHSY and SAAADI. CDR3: CASSETEASTDTQYF. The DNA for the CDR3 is TGCGCCAGCAGTGAGACAGAAGCTAGCACAGATACGCAGTATTTT.

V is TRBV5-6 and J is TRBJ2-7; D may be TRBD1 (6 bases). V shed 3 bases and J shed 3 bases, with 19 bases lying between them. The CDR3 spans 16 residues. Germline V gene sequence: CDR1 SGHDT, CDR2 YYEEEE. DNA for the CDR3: TGTGCCAGCAGCTCCACGACAGGCAGGGACAACTACGAGCAGTACTTC. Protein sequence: CASSSTTGRDNYEQYF.

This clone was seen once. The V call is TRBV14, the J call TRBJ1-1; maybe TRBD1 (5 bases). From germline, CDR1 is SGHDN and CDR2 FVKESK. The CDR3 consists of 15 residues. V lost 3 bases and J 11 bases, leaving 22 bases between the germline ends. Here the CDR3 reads CASSQAEIGDLRAFF. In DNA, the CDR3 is TGTGCCAGCAGCCAGGCCGAGATAGGGGATCTGAGGGCTTTCTTT.

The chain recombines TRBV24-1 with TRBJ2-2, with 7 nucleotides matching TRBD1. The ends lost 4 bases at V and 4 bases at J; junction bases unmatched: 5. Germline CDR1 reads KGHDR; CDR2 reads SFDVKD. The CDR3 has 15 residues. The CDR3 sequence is CATSERDSFTGELFF. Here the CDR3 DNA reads TGTGCCACCAGTGAACGGGACAGTTTCACCGGGGAGCTGTTTTTT.

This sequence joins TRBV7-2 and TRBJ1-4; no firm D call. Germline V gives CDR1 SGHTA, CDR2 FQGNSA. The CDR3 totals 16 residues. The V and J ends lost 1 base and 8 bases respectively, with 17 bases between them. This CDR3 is CASSLGGWELREKLFF. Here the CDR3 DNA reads TGTGCCAGCAGCTTAGGGGGTTGGGAGCTGAGAGAAAAACTGTTTTTT.

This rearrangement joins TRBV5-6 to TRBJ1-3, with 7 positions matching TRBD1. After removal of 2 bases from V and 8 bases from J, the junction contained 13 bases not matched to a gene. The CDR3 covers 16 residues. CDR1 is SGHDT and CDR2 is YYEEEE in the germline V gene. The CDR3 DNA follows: TGTGCCAGCAGCTTTCCGACAGGGAGTGGTTCGGACACCATATATTTT. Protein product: CASSFPTGSGSDTIYF.

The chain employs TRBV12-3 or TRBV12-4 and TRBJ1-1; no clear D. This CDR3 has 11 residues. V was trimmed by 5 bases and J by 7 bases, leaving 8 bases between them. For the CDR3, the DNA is TGTGCCAGCAGTATAAGCCTTGAAGCTTTCTTT. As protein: CASSISLEAFF.

The CDR3 DNA is TGTGCCAGCAGCACCAGAAGTTATAGCAATCAGCCCCAGCATTTT. Protein sequence: CASSTRSYSNQPQHF. The J gene is TRBJ1-5, the V gene TRBV7-2; D is uncertain. V was trimmed by 5 bases and J by 0 bases, leaving 11 bases between them. Germline V gene data show CDR1 as SGHTA and CDR2 as FQGNSA. The CDR3 covers 15 residues.

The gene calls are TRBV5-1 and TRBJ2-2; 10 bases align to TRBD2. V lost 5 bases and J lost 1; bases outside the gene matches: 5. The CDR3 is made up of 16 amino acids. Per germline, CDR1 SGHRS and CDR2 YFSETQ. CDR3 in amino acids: CASRSGGARNTGELFF. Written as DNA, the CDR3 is TGCGCCAGCAGAAGCGGGGGGGCGAGGAACACCGGGGAGCTGTTTTTT. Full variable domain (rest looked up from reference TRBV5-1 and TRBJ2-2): KAGVTQTPRYLIKTRGQQVTLSCSPISGHRSVSWYQQTPGQGLQFLFEYFSETQRNKGNFPGRFSGRQFSNSRSEMNVSTLELGDSALYLCASRSGGARNTGELFFGEGSRLTVL.

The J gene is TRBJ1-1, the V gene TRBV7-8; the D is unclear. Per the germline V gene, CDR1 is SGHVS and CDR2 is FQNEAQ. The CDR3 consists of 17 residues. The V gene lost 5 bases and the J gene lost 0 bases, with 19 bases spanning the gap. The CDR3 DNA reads TGTGCCAGCAGCCGTCCCGGAGGAGCGATCATGAACACTGAAGCTTTCTTT. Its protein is CASSRPGGAIMNTEAFF.

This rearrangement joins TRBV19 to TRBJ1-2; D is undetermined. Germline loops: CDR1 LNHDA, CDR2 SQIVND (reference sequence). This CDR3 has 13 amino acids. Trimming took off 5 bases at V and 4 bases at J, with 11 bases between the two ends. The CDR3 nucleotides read TGTGCCAGTAGTTACACCCTTGGCTATGGCTACACCTTC. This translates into CASSYTLGYGYTF. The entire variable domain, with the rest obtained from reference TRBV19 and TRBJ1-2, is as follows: DGGITQSPKYLFRKEGQNVTLSCEQNLNHDAMYWYRQDPGQGLRLIYYSQIVNDFQKGDIAEGYSVSREKKESFPLTVTSAQKNPTAFYLCASSYTLGYGYTFGSGTRLTVV.

In DNA, the CDR3 is TGTGCCACCAGCTTCCCCGCTGGGGCCAACGTCCTGACTTTC. Amino acid sequence: CATSFPAGANVLTF. The V and J genes are TRBV15 and TRBJ2-6, with D unresolved. The CDR3 sequence is 14 residues long. The germline gives CDR1 LNHNV, CDR2 YYDKDF (reference sequence). V was clipped by 5 bases and J by 2 bases, with 7 bases between them.

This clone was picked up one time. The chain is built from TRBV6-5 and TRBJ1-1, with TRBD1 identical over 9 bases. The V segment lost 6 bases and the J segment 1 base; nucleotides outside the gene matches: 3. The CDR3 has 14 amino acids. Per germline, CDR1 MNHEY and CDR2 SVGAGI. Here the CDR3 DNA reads TGTGCCAGCAGGCGGACAGGGGCGAACACTGAAGCTTTCTTT. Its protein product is CASRRTGANTEAFF.

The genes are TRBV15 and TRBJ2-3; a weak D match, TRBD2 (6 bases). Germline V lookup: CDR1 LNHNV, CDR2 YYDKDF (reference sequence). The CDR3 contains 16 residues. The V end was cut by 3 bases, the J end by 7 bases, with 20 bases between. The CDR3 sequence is CATSSHTSPQRYTQYF. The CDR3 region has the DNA TGTGCCACCAGCAGTCACACTAGCCCACAACGATATACGCAGTATTTT.

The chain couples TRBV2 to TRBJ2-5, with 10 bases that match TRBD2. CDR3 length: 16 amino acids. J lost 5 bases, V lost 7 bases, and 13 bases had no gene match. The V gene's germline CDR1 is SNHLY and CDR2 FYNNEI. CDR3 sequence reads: CASNSAGGLRGETQYF. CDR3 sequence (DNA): TGTGCCAGCAATTCAGCGGGGGGGTTGAGAGGGGAGACCCAGTACTTC.

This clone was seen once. CDR3 sequence: CASSWSQNLNQPQHF. The CDR3 region has the DNA TGTGCCAGCAGCTGGTCACAGAACCTCAATCAGCCCCAGCATTTT. The chain is built from TRBV7-2 and TRBJ1-5; no reliable D call. CDR3 size: 15 residues. Germline V gene sequence: CDR1 SGHTA, CDR2 FQGNSA. V gave up 4 bases and J gave up 3 bases, with 13 bases separating them.

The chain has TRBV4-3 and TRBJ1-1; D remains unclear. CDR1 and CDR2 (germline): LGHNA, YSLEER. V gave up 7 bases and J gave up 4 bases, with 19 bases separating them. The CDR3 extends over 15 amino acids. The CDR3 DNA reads TGCGCCAGCACACCGTCGGTGGGCCGGGGCACTGAAGCTTTCTTT. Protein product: CASTPSVGRGTEAFF.